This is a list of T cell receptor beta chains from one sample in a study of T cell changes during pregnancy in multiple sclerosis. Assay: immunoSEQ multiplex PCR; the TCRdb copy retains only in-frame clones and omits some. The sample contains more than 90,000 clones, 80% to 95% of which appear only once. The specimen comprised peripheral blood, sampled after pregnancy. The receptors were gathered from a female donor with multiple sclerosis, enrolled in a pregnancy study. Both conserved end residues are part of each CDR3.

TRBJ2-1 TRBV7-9 CASILGQGSDNEQFF
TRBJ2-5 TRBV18 CASSLFQAQETQYF
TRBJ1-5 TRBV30 CAWSSTGRRWQPQHF
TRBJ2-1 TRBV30 CAWRPTSGGYNEQFF
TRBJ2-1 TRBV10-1 CASSDRAEQFF
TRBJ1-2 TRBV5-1 CASSWGQGSDGYTF
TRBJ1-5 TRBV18 CASSPETGGNQPQHF
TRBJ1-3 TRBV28 CASTRGGSRNTIYF
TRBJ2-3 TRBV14 CASSQIAGGPGTDTQYF
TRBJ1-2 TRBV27 CASSRGGEGYTF
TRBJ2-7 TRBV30 CAWSVQLAPTYEQYF
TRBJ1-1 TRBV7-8 CASSLVQGNTEAFF
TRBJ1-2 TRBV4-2 CASSHYRDGYTF
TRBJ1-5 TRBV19 CASGGRGMQPQHF
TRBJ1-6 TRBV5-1 CASSLTTYSPLHF
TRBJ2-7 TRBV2 CASSEDEPPGTRYYEQYF
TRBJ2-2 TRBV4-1 CASSQDLQGIAGELFF
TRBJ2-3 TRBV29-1 CSVDGLLSAPYTDTQYF
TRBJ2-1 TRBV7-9 CASSLGLGDYYNEQFF
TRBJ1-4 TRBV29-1 CSAKGQSNEKLFF
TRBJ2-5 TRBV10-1 CASSRGQETQYF
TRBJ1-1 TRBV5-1 CASSSGQGNTEAFF
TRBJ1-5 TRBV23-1 CASSHLQPYNQPQHF
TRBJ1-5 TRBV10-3 CAISEQDSNQPQHF
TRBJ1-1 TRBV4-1 CASSQVYEVEGQKAFF
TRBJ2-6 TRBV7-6 CASSLLDRGLLSGANVLTF
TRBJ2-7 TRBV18 CASSPGDGSYEQYF
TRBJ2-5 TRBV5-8 CASSRGHNQETQYF
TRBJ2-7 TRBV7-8 CASSLKIDGDPNEQYF
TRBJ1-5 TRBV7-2 CASSLVSQGHQPQHF
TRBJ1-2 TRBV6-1 CASSLDRSYGYTF
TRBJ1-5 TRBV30 CAWGQGELNSNQPQHF
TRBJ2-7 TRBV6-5 CASSYSGLAYEQYF
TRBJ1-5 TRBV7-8 CASSLRDPGQGLQPQHF
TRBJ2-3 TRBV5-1 CASSLVFAGEGTDTQYF
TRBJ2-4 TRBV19 CASSLLLWTDKNIQYF
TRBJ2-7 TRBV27 CASSSSGPKGEQYF
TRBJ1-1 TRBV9 CASSAGGVGATEAFF
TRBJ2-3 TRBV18 CASSPRPRQGRGTDTQYF
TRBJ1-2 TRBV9 CASSAETGQGYGYTF
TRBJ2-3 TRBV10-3 CAISVGDRALAETDTQYF
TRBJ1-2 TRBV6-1 CASSEQGDYGYTF
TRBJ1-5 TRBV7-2 CASGVRGHQPQHF
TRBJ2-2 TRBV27 CASRRMRVYTGELFF
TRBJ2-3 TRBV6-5 CASSQGLASDTQYF
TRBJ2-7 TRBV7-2 CASSFEAGGRSYEQYF
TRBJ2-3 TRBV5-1 CASSLLFLAGQGQTDTQYF
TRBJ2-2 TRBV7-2 CASSPTFTNTGELFF